What follows is one TCR beta chain and its context. Its antigen is unidentified. Other DNA sequences in the same sample also yield this CDR3. TCRdb keeps only in-frame clones here, not all; method: immunoSEQ multiplex PCR. The table lists tens of thousands of clones, more than 75% of them singletons. CDR1 is KGHSH and CDR2 is LQKENI in the germline V gene. This CDR3 contains 14 residues. The germline V and J ends were trimmed by 0 bases and 7 bases, with 12 bases remaining between them. This record comes from a study of early stage breast cancer tumors. Notes on the study in general: Commonly generated sequences made up most enriched TCRB sequences shared between patients.

This chain links TRBV18 with TRBJ1-2; weak D call: TRBD1 (6 bases). What was sequenced was blood. The origin of this receptor is a person between 60 and 69 years old with breast cancer. The CDR3 nucleotides are TGTGCCAGCTCACCACCGACAGACAGGAGTGGCTACACCTTC. The encoded protein is CASSPPTDRSGYTF. Together with reference TRBV18 and TRBJ1-2, the CDR3 gives the full variable domain: NAGVMQNPRHLVRRRGQEARLRCSPMKGHSHVYWYRQLPEEGLKFMVYLQKENIIDESGMPKERFSAEFPKEGPSILRIQQVVRGDSAAYFCASSPPTDRSGYTFGSGTRLTVV.